This T cell receptor (beta chain) was obtained from a study of identifying expanded T cells in peripheral blood. Study-wide points: Over two and four weeks, about 15 and 18 clones changed, versus around 1.3 between replicates. Clone count variance between roughly 2-week samples rose with total template count.

During the collection period, no donor immune events like infections were recorded. Libraries were prepared by immunoSEQ multiplex PCR; TCRdb keeps only in-frame clonotypes and omits some of them. Among approximately 85,000 clones, roughly 81% were seen once, and the ten largest hold around 19%. Concerning this clone itself: Its antigen is not identified.

V lost 2 bases and J lost 4, with 15 bases in between. This CDR3 has 15 amino acids. Germline V CDR1 and CDR2: SGDLS, YYNGEE. The rearrangement joins TRBV9 to TRBJ1-1; perhaps TRBD1 as D (5 bases). Sequenced sample: blood. This TCR came from a person between 18 and 69 years old in good health. CDR3 sequence (DNA): TGTGCCAGCAGCGTGTCAGGGCAAGAAGGCACTGAAGCTTTCTTT. It codes for CASSVSGQEGTEAFF.